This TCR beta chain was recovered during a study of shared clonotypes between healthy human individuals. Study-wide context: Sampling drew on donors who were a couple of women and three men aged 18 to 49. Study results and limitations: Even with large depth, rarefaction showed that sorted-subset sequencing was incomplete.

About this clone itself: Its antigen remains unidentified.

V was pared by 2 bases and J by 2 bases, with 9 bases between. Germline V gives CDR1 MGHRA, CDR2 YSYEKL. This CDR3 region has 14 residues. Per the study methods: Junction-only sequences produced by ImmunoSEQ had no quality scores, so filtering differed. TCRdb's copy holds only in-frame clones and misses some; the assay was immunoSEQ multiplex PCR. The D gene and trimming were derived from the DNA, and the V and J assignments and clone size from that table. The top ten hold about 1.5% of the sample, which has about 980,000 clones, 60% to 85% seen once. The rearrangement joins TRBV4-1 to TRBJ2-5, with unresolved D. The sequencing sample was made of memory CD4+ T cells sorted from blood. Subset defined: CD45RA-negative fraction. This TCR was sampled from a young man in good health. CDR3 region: CASSQKVVQETQYF. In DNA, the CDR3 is TGCGCCAGCAGCCAAAAAGTCGTACAAGAGACCCAGTACTTC.